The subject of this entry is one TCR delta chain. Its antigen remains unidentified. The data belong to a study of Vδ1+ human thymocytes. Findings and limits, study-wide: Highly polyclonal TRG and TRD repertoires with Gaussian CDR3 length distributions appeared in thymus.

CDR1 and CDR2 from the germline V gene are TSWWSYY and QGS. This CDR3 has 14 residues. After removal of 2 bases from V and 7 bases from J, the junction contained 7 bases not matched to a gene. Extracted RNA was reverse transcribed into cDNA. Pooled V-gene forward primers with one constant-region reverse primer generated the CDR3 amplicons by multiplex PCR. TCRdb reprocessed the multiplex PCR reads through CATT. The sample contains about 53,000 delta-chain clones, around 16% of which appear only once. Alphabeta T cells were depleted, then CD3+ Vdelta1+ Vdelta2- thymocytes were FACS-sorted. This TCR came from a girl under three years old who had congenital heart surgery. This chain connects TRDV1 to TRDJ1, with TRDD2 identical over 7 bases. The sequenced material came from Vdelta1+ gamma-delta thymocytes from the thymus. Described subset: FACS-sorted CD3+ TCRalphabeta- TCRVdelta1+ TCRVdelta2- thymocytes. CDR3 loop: CALGEVRPSSKLIF. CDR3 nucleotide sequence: TGTGCTCTTGGGGAAGTCAGGCCTTCCTCTAAACTCATCTTT.